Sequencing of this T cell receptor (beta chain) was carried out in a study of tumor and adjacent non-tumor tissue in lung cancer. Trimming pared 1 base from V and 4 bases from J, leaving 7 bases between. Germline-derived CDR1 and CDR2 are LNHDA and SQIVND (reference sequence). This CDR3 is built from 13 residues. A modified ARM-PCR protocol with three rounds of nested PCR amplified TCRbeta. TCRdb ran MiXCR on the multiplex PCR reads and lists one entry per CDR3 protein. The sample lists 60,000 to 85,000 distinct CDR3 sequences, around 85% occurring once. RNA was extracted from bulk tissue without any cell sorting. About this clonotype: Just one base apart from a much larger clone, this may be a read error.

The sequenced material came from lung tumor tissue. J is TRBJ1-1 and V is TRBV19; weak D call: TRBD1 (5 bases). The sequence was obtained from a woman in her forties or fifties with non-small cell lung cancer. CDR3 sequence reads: CASSIVGVTEAFF. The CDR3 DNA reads TGTGCCAGTAGTATAGTAGGGGTCACTGAAGCTTTCTTT.